Below, one TCR beta chain is given with its context. As yet, its antigen is unknown. The CDR3 contains 12 residues. Germline-derived CDR1 and CDR2 are KGHDR and SFDVKD. With 4 bases removed from V and 0 bases from J, the gap between germline ends came to 0 bases. This record comes from a study of T cell responses to AZD1222 COVID-19 vaccine. Findings of the study overall: Clonal diversity may have been underestimated in mostly white British donors. Repertoires were obtained solely post-peak T cell response. AZD1222 recipients seropositive at baseline numbered only five to seven. Distributed over spike, vaccine-associated CD4 TCRs predominated at 160-218 and 743-854.

The table came from immunoSEQ multiplex PCR; TCRdb's copy has only in-frame clones and leaves some out. The table shows about 75,000 clones, with around 88% occurring only once. This receptor was identified in an adult who received the MenACWY meningococcal vaccine as a control. The specimen comprised peripheral blood, sampled 28 days after the second dose of the MenACWY control vaccine. The chain joins TRBV24-1 to TRBJ2-1; D is ambiguous. CDR3 loop: CATSDSYNEQFF. The CDR3 nucleotides read TGTGCCACCAGTGACTCCTACAATGAGCAGTTCTTC.